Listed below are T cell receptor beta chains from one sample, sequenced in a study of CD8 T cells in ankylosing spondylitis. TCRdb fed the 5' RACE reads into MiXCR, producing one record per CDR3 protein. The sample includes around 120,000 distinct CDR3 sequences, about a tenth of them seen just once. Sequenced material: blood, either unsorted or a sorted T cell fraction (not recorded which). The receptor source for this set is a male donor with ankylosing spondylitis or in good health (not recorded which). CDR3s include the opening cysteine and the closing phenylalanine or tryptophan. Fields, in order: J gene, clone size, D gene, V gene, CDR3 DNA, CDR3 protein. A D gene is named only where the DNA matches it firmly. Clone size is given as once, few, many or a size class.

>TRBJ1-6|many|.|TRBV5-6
TGTGCCAGCAGCTTGCTAAACAGGCGGAATTCACCCCTCCACTTT
CASSLLNRRNSPLHF
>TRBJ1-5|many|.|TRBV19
TGTGCCAGTAGTATATCGGCAGGGAATCAGCCCCAGCATTTT
CASSISAGNQPQHF
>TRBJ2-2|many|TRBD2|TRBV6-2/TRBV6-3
TGTGCCAGCAGTCGCAACGGACTAGCGGGAGCCGGGGAGCTGTTTTTT
CASSRNGLAGAGELFF
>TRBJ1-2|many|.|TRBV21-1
TGTGCCAGCAGCAGAACAGAGTCCTATGGCTACACCTTC
CASSRTESYGYTF
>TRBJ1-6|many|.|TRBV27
TGTGCCAGCAGGCAGGATAGAGGGTTGGAGCCCCTCCACTTT
CASRQDRGLEPLHF
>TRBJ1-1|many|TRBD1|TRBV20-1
TGCAGTGCTAGAGACCAGGGGGGGGTCCCCACTGAAGCTTTCTTT
CSARDQGGVPTEAFF
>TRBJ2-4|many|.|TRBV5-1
TGCGCCAGCAGCTTGGCTGGAGGGAGCCAAAACATTCAGTACTTC
CASSLAGGSQNIQYF
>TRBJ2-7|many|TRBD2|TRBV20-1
TGCAGTGCAATAGGACTAGCGGGAGTTGGCTCCTACGAGCAGTACTTC
CSAIGLAGVGSYEQYF
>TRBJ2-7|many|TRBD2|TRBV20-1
TGCAGCGCTAGGGTGCCTAGCGGCATTAACTACGAGCAGTACTTC
CSARVPSGINYEQYF
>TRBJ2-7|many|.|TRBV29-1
TGCAGCGTTGGAGGGGGGAACGAGCAGTACTTC
CSVGGGNEQYF
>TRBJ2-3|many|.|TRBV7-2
TGTGCCAGCAGACTCCTCAAGGGTACCACAGATACGCAGTATTTT
CASRLLKGTTDTQYF
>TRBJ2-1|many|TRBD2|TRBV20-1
TGCAGTGCTAGAGGCCCGGCTAGCGGGAGGCGATATAACAATGAGCAGTTCTTC
CSARGPASGRRYNNEQFF
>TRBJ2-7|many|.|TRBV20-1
TGCAGTGCTAGAGGACGGACCTACGAGCAGTACTTC
CSARGRTYEQYF
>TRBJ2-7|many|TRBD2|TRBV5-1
TGCGCCAGCAGCCCCGGGACTAGCGTTGGCTACGAGCAGTACTTC
CASSPGTSVGYEQYF
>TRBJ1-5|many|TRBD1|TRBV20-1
TGCAGTGCTCACTTACAGGGGGGAAGCAATCAGCCCCAGCATTTT
CSAHLQGGSNQPQHF
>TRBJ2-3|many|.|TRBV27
TGTGCCAGCAGCCTCATTGGTACAGATACGCAGTATTTT
CASSLIGTDTQYF
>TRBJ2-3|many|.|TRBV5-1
TGCGCCAGCAGCTTGGGCGACGACACAGATACGCAGTATTTT
CASSLGDDTDTQYF
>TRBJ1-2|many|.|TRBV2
TGTGCCAGCAGTAACCGGGACGTCTACTATGGCTACACCTTC
CASSNRDVYYGYTF
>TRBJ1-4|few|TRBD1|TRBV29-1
TGCAGCGTGCCGACAGGGCCCATGGGGAAACTGTTTTTT
CSVPTGPMGKLFF
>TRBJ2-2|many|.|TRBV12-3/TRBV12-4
TGTGCCAGCAGGCCGACTAGTCGTAGCACCGGGGAGCTGTTTTTT
CASRPTSRSTGELFF
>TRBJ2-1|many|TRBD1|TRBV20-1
TGCAGTGCCCCACGACAGGGGGTTAGGAATGAGCAGTTCTTC
CSAPRQGVRNEQFF
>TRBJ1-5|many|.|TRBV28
TGTGCCAGCAGTTTAGGGGGGATGGACCAGCCCCAGCATTTT
CASSLGGMDQPQHF
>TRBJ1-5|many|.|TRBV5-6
TGTGCCAGCAGCTTGGGGGGGGATCAGCCCCAGCATTTT
CASSLGGDQPQHF
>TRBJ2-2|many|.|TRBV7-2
TGTGCCAGCAGCCACCCGAACACCGGGGAGCTGTTTTTT
CASSHPNTGELFF
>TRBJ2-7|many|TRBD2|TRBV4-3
TGCGCCAGGGTGAATAGCGGGAGCTACGAGCAGTACTTC
CARVNSGSYEQYF
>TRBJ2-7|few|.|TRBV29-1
TGCAGCGGTCAGTATGGACCCTACGAGCAGTACTTC
CSGQYGPYEQYF
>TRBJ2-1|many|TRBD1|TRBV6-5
TGTGCCAGCAGTTACTCGCAGGGGGTGTGGGAGCAGTTCTTC
CASSYSQGVWEQFF